Following are 14 T cell receptor beta chains from one sample sequenced in a study of blood T cells in healthy people across ages. A second PCR of 7 to 11 cycles used a sample-barcoded 5' primer and a J-beta primer mix. TCRdb re-analysed the 5' RACE reads in MiXCR, keeping a single row per CDR3 protein. The profile shows more than 800,000 distinct CDR3 sequences, more than 35% of them singletons. Sequencing used blood. These receptors all stem from an older woman in good health.

V and J are TRBV19 and TRBJ1-5; D gene uncertain. Trimming stripped 4 bases from V and 0 bases from J, with 13 bases between. Germline values: CDR1 LNHDA, CDR2 SQIVND (reference sequence). This CDR3 region has 16 residues. The CDR3 nucleotides are TGTGCCAGTAGTACGTCGGCAGATTATAGCAATCAGCCCCAGCATTTT. Residues: CASSTSADYSNQPQHF.

In its sample, this clonotype was seen a few times. J is TRBJ2-3 and V is TRBV15; D is unclear. The CDR3 covers 12 residues. Germline values: CDR1 LNHNV, CDR2 YYDKDF (reference sequence). The V end was cut by 3 bases, the J end by 6 bases, with 7 bases between. The CDR3 loop is CATSRPRDTQYF. The DNA for the CDR3 is TGTGCCACCAGCAGGCCTCGCGATACGCAGTATTTT.

This clonotype was counted only a few times. The chain combines TRBV6-2 or TRBV6-3 with TRBJ2-3, with TRBD2 identical over 13 bases. CDR1 and CDR2 (germline): MNHEY, SVGEGT. V trimming: 5 bases; J trimming: 4 bases; junction bases outside the gene matches: 3. The CDR3 has 15 amino acids. This chain's CDR3 is CASSRTSGRADTQYF. For the CDR3, the DNA is TGTGCCAGCAGTCGGACTAGCGGGAGAGCAGATACGCAGTATTTT.

The V and J genes are TRBV6-2 or TRBV6-3 and TRBJ2-5; 7 positions match TRBD2. The CDR3 has 15 residues. Germline CDR1 MNHEY, CDR2 SVGEGT. Unmatched junction bases numbered 20, after V lost 8 bases and J lost 11 bases. The CDR3 loop reads CASRTSGTSGEGQYF. The CDR3 coding sequence is TGTGCCAGCCGCACCTCTGGGACCTCCGGGGAGGGGCAGTACTTC.

The chain couples TRBV6-2 or TRBV6-3 to TRBJ2-2; D uncertain. Germline CDR1 MNHEY, CDR2 SVGEGT. The CDR3 runs to 13 residues. With 8 bases removed from V and 0 bases from J, the gap between germline ends came to 7 bases. In nucleotides, the CDR3 is TGTGCCAGCGGTAGCTCGAACACCGGGGAGCTGTTTTTT. Protein: CASGSSNTGELFF.

In its sample, this clonotype was seen a few times. J is TRBJ2-1 and V is TRBV12-3 or TRBV12-4, with a tentative D call TRBD2 (6 bases). V lost 7 bases to trimming and J lost 7 bases, with 20 bases between them. CDR3 length: 15 amino acids. Here the CDR3 reads CASTRRGSRGNEQFF. CDR3 DNA: TGTGCCAGCACCCGAAGGGGTAGTCGGGGGAATGAGCAGTTCTTC.

V and J are TRBV7-8 and TRBJ1-4; no clear D. The germline V gene has CDR1 SGHVS and CDR2 FQNEAQ. V was trimmed by 5 bases and J by 4 bases, leaving 8 bases between them. This CDR3 is built from 13 residues. CDR3 DNA sequence: TGTGCCAGCAGCCGGGAGCATAATGAAAAACTGTTTTTT. Residues: CASSREHNEKLFF.

This clonotype occurred many times. The V call is TRBV20-1, the J call TRBJ2-3; D ambiguous. This CDR3 is built from 13 residues. The germline V gene has CDR1 DFQATT and CDR2 SNEGSKA (reference sequence). Deletions cut 5 bases from V and 0 bases from J, with 9 bases between. CDR3 nucleotides: TGCAGTGCTCCCTCGCGGAGCACAGATACGCAGTATTTT. Protein sequence: CSAPSRSTDTQYF.

This clonotype was detected only a few times. The chain has TRBV2 and TRBJ2-5; 7 bases are shared with TRBD1. The V gene end was trimmed by 3 bases and the J gene end by 1 base; junction bases not matched to a gene: 5. Germline V gene lookup returns CDR1 SNHLY and CDR2 FYNNEI. The CDR3 has 15 amino acids. In DNA, the CDR3 is TGTGCCAGCAGTGAGGGACAGACTATCCAAGAGACCCAGTACTTC. It encodes CASSEGQTIQETQYF.

V and J are TRBV20-1 and TRBJ1-5; D is undetermined. There are 13 residues in the CDR3. CDR1 DFQATT and CDR2 SNEGSKA come from the germline V gene (reference sequence). The V end was cut by 0 bases, the J end by 2 bases, with 5 bases between. CDR3 amino acids: CSARDLGNQPQHF. CDR3 bases: TGCAGTGCTAGAGATCTGGGCAATCAGCCCCAGCATTTT.

This clonotype was seen a single time. V gene TRBV10-3 combines with J gene TRBJ2-1; a possible D gene is TRBD2 (6 bases). V lost 6 bases and J 13 bases, leaving 19 bases between the germline ends. The CDR3 runs 13 residues. The germline CDR1 and CDR2 sequences are ENHRY and SYGVKD. CDR3 loop: CAIRETSAETQFF. In DNA form, the CDR3 reads TGTGCCATCAGGGAGACTAGTGCGGAGACCCAGTTCTTC.

This clonotype was seen at least ten times. The gene calls are TRBV5-1 and TRBJ1-5; unclear D gene. Germline V lookup: CDR1 SGHRS, CDR2 YFSETQ. V lost 0 bases and J lost 6, with 13 bases in between. This CDR3 is 15 amino acids long. The CDR3 sequence is CASSLEAPKGQPQHF. Written as DNA, the CDR3 is TGCGCCAGCAGCTTGGAGGCCCCCAAGGGTCAGCCCCAGCATTTT.

This clonotype was recorded a few times. This chain joins TRBV20-1 and TRBJ2-1; D gene unclear. The V and J ends lost 0 bases and 0 bases respectively, with 6 bases between them. CDR1 is DFQATT, CDR2 SNEGSKA, per germline (reference sequence). There are 14 residues in the CDR3. As DNA, the CDR3 is TGCAGTGCTAGAGAGTGGAGCTCCTACAATGAGCAGTTCTTC. As protein: CSAREWSSYNEQFF.

This chain links TRBV10-3 with TRBJ2-5, with a weak D call TRBD2 (6 bases). CDR1 is ENHRY and CDR2 is SYGVKD in the germline V gene. This CDR3 is 15 amino acids long. Between the trimmed V and J ends, which lost 5 bases and 5 bases, there was a span of 18 bases. CDR3: CAISRQGGIVETQYF. The CDR3 DNA reads TGTGCCATCAGTAGGCAGGGCGGGATCGTGGAGACCCAGTACTTC.